This T cell receptor beta chain is from a study of blood T cell repertoires in COVID-19. On the study more broadly: Italy, Spain and the United States were the sources of the convalescent and acute COVID-19 samples. Sample material is recorded as cDNA or gDNA derived from T cells, B-cell-depleted T cells, or PBMCs.

The CDR3 extends over 15 amino acids. The germline CDR1 and CDR2 sequences are KGHSH and LQKENI. V was pared by 3 bases and J by 10 bases, with 10 bases of the junction left unmatched. In the authors' methods: Amplification with reference gene primers provided the estimates of nucleated cell counts. TCRdb's table, derived via immunoSEQ multiplex PCR, lists solely in-frame clones and lacks some. V and J calls and clone size are copied from that table; D and trimming were computed from the DNA. The sample contains 100,000 or so clones, 60% to 80% of which appear only once. Material: peripheral blood. The receptor's source is a man in his sixties with active or convalescent COVID-19. This chain connects TRBV18 to TRBJ2-1, with 9 nucleotides matching TRBD1. This CDR3 reads CASSPSSGTGREQFF. The CDR3 DNA reads as TGTGCCAGCTCACCTTCATCCGGGACAGGGAGGGAGCAGTTCTTC.